These T cell receptor beta chains were read from a single sample in a study of OX40 agonist ivuxolimab in advanced cancers. TCRdb's table, derived via immunoSEQ multiplex PCR, lists solely in-frame clones and lacks some. The sample shows about 70,000 clones, more than 80% of them seen only once. The sample in question was CD4+ or CD8+ T cells sorted from blood, obtained in a trial of the OX40 agonist ivuxolimab. The origin of the receptors is an adult with an advanced solid tumor such as melanoma, head and neck, liver or kidney cancer. CDR3s include the opening cysteine and the closing phenylalanine or tryptophan. The order of the fields is D gene, clone size, J gene, V gene, CDR3 protein, CDR3 DNA. A D gene is named only where the DNA matches it firmly. Clone size is stated in some rows and not others, as once, few, many or a class when expanded.

D gene: NA; clone size: NA; J gene: TRBJ2-4; V gene: TRBV18; CDR3 protein: CASSPSQARGIQYF; CDR3 DNA: TGTGCCAGCTCACCGTCTCAGGCACGGGGCATTCAGTACTTC
D gene: NA; clone size: NA; J gene: TRBJ2-3; V gene: TRBV6-5; CDR3 protein: CASSYSGRGALDTQYF; CDR3 DNA: TGTGCCAGCAGTTACTCGGGTCGGGGGGCGCTTGATACGCAGTATTTT
D gene: NA; clone size: NA; J gene: TRBJ2-2; V gene: TRBV9; CDR3 protein: CASSVAGGPNTGELFF; CDR3 DNA: TGTGCCAGCAGCGTAGCCGGGGGGCCGAACACCGGGGAGCTGTTTTTT
D gene: NA; clone size: once; J gene: TRBJ2-5; V gene: TRBV4-1; CDR3 protein: CASSYTRRETQYF; CDR3 DNA: TGCGCCAGCAGCTACACTAGAAGAGAGACCCAGTACTTC
D gene: NA; clone size: NA; J gene: TRBJ1-1; V gene: TRBV5-1; CDR3 protein: CASKTSVGLMNTEAFF; CDR3 DNA: TGCGCCAGCAAGACTTCGGTGGGTCTAATGAACACTGAAGCTTTCTTT
D gene: TRBD2; clone size: NA; J gene: TRBJ2-2; V gene: TRBV19; CDR3 protein: CASSILAAGTGELFF; CDR3 DNA: TGTGCCAGTAGTATTCTAGCGGCGGGGACCGGGGAGCTGTTTTTT
D gene: NA; clone size: few; J gene: TRBJ2-7; V gene: TRBV19; CDR3 protein: CASSRVGYEQYF; CDR3 DNA: TGTGCCAGTAGCAGGGTGGGATACGAGCAGTACTTC
D gene: NA; clone size: NA; J gene: TRBJ1-6; V gene: TRBV11-2; CDR3 protein: CASSGRRGVESPLHF; CDR3 DNA: TGTGCCAGCAGCGGCCGCCGGGGGGTTGAGTCACCCCTCCACTTT
D gene: NA; clone size: few; J gene: TRBJ1-1; V gene: TRBV6-1; CDR3 protein: CASSGNFDALNRAFF; CDR3 DNA: TGTGCCAGCAGCGGGAATTTCGACGCCCTGAACAGAGCTTTCTTT
D gene: NA; clone size: NA; J gene: TRBJ1-1; V gene: TRBV15; CDR3 protein: CATSRDPNRDEAFF; CDR3 DNA: TGTGCCACCAGCAGAGATCCCAACAGGGATGAAGCTTTCTTT
D gene: NA; clone size: NA; J gene: TRBJ1-5; V gene: TRBV29-1; CDR3 protein: CSVSDSNQPQHF; CDR3 DNA: TGCAGCGTTTCGGATAGCAATCAGCCCCAGCATTTT
D gene: TRBD1; clone size: NA; J gene: TRBJ2-7; V gene: TRBV6-6; CDR3 protein: CASRRQGMTYEQYF; CDR3 DNA: TGTGCCAGCAGAAGACAGGGGATGACCTACGAGCAGTACTTC
D gene: NA; clone size: once; J gene: TRBJ2-5; V gene: TRBV5-1; CDR3 protein: CASSPGDGVQETQYF; CDR3 DNA: TGCGCCAGCAGCCCGGGTGACGGGGTACAGGAGACCCAGTACTTC
D gene: TRBD1; clone size: NA; J gene: TRBJ2-1; V gene: TRBV6-1; CDR3 protein: CASSELGQVPFF; CDR3 DNA: TGTGCCAGCAGTGAATTGGGACAGGTCCCGTTCTTC
D gene: NA; clone size: NA; J gene: TRBJ1-4; V gene: TRBV2; CDR3 protein: CASIITTSNEKLFF; CDR3 DNA: TGTGCCAGCATTATCACGACCTCAAATGAAAAACTGTTTTTT
D gene: TRBD1; clone size: NA; J gene: TRBJ1-6; V gene: TRBV14; CDR3 protein: CASSPPGQYNSPLHF; CDR3 DNA: TGTGCCAGCAGCCCACCGGGACAGTATAATTCACCCCTCCACTTT
D gene: NA; clone size: NA; J gene: TRBJ2-3; V gene: TRBV2; CDR3 protein: CASNRLGGKGETQYF; CDR3 DNA: TGTGCCAGCAATAGACTGGGCGGTAAGGGAGAAACGCAGTATTTT
D gene: TRBD1; clone size: NA; J gene: TRBJ1-2; V gene: TRBV2; CDR3 protein: CASSEDRGYGYTF; CDR3 DNA: TGTGCCAGCAGTGAGGACAGGGGCTATGGCTACACCTTC
D gene: NA; clone size: NA; J gene: TRBJ1-2; V gene: TRBV7-9; CDR3 protein: CASSLSTYGYTF; CDR3 DNA: TGTGCCAGCAGCTTAAGCACCTATGGCTACACCTTC
D gene: NA; clone size: NA; J gene: TRBJ2-5; V gene: TRBV2; CDR3 protein: CASSRGGETQYF; CDR3 DNA: TGTGCCAGCAGTCGTGGGGGAGAGACCCAGTACTTC
D gene: TRBD1; clone size: NA; J gene: TRBJ1-1; V gene: TRBV6-1; CDR3 protein: CASSRDRDTEAFF; CDR3 DNA: TGTGCCAGCAGTAGGGACAGAGACACTGAAGCTTTCTTT
D gene: NA; clone size: NA; J gene: TRBJ2-5; V gene: TRBV7-6; CDR3 protein: CASSFSSTVGSETQYF; CDR3 DNA: TGTGCCAGCAGCTTTTCCTCTACCGTGGGATCGGAGACCCAGTACTTC
D gene: TRBD1; clone size: NA; J gene: TRBJ2-7; V gene: TRBV5-1; CDR3 protein: CASSLVNRGTYEQYF; CDR3 DNA: TGCGCCAGCAGCTTGGTCAACAGGGGAACCTACGAGCAGTACTTC
D gene: NA; clone size: NA; J gene: TRBJ2-5; V gene: TRBV19; CDR3 protein: CASSNQWGPQETQYF; CDR3 DNA: TGTGCCAGTAGTAACCAATGGGGGCCCCAAGAGACCCAGTACTTC
D gene: NA; clone size: NA; J gene: TRBJ2-1; V gene: TRBV18; CDR3 protein: CASSPPGSSYNEQFF; CDR3 DNA: TGTGCCAGCTCACCACCGGGGAGCTCCTACAATGAGCAGTTCTTC
D gene: NA; clone size: NA; J gene: TRBJ1-4; V gene: TRBV2; CDR3 protein: CAKRVTVEKLFF; CDR3 DNA: TGTGCCAAACGGGTCACGGTTGAAAAACTGTTTTTT
D gene: NA; clone size: NA; J gene: TRBJ2-5; V gene: TRBV7-2; CDR3 protein: CASSPRAGPEETQYF; CDR3 DNA: TGTGCCAGCAGCCCCCGGGCGGGACCGGAAGAGACCCAGTACTTC
D gene: NA; clone size: NA; J gene: TRBJ1-3; V gene: TRBV7-8; CDR3 protein: CASKTGGNSGNTIYF; CDR3 DNA: TGTGCCAGCAAGACTGGGGGGAACTCTGGAAACACCATATATTTT
D gene: TRBD2; clone size: NA; J gene: TRBJ2-5; V gene: TRBV4-1; CDR3 protein: CASSQDPSGGVQETQYF; CDR3 DNA: TGCGCCAGCAGCCAAGATCCTAGCGGGGGGGTCCAAGAGACCCAGTACTTC
D gene: TRBD2; clone size: NA; J gene: TRBJ2-3; V gene: TRBV13; CDR3 protein: CASSSGLAGPNTQYF; CDR3 DNA: TGTGCCAGCAGCTCCGGACTAGCGGGACCTAATACGCAGTATTTT
D gene: NA; clone size: NA; J gene: TRBJ1-6; V gene: TRBV25-1; CDR3 protein: CASSPTGYNSPLHF; CDR3 DNA: TGTGCCAGCAGCCCGACAGGTTATAATTCACCCCTCCACTTT
D gene: NA; clone size: NA; J gene: TRBJ1-3; V gene: TRBV5-1; CDR3 protein: CASSLAGSGNTIYF; CDR3 DNA: TGCGCCAGCAGCTTGGCGGGCTCTGGAAACACCATATATTTT
D gene: TRBD2; clone size: few; J gene: TRBJ2-3; V gene: TRBV15; CDR3 protein: CATSKRLAGGTDTQYF; CDR3 DNA: TGTGCCACCAGCAAACGACTAGCGGGGGGGACAGATACGCAGTATTTT
D gene: TRBD1; clone size: NA; J gene: TRBJ1-5; V gene: TRBV28; CDR3 protein: CASSGEGQGNQPQHF; CDR3 DNA: TGTGCCAGCAGTGGGGAGGGACAGGGAAATCAGCCCCAGCATTTT
D gene: NA; clone size: NA; J gene: TRBJ1-1; V gene: TRBV7-2; CDR3 protein: CASSLTEATEAFF; CDR3 DNA: TGTGCCAGCAGTTTGACGGAAGCCACTGAAGCTTTCTTT
D gene: NA; clone size: NA; J gene: TRBJ1-2; V gene: TRBV6-5; CDR3 protein: CASSYSGRRNYGYTF; CDR3 DNA: TGTGCCAGCAGTTACTCGGGGAGGCGGAACTATGGCTACACCTTC
D gene: NA; clone size: few; J gene: TRBJ1-1; V gene: TRBV19; CDR3 protein: CASSTPGRPMEAFF; CDR3 DNA: TGTGCCAGCAGTACCCCCGGACGGCCGATGGAAGCTTTCTTT
D gene: TRBD1; clone size: NA; J gene: TRBJ1-2; V gene: TRBV7-8; CDR3 protein: CASSSRQGYYGYTF; CDR3 DNA: TGTGCCAGCAGTTCGAGACAGGGCTACTATGGCTACACCTTC
D gene: TRBD1; clone size: NA; J gene: TRBJ1-2; V gene: TRBV7-9; CDR3 protein: CASSLDRGRGDGYTF; CDR3 DNA: TGTGCCAGCAGCTTGGACAGGGGAAGGGGCGATGGCTACACCTTC
D gene: TRBD1; clone size: once; J gene: TRBJ1-3; V gene: TRBV19; CDR3 protein: CASSPRGLGGNTIYF; CDR3 DNA: TGTGCCAGTAGTCCGAGGGGGCTAGGAGGAAACACCATATATTTT
D gene: TRBD1; clone size: few; J gene: TRBJ1-2; V gene: TRBV28; CDR3 protein: CASNLPGQGARYGYTF; CDR3 DNA: TGTGCCAGCAACCTACCGGGACAGGGGGCGCGCTATGGCTACACCTTC
D gene: NA; clone size: few; J gene: TRBJ1-2; V gene: TRBV13; CDR3 protein: CASSMTTNYGYTF; CDR3 DNA: TGTGCCAGCAGCATGACTACCAACTATGGCTACACCTTC
D gene: NA; clone size: NA; J gene: TRBJ1-6; V gene: TRBV7-2; CDR3 protein: CASSNDRDRSPLHF; CDR3 DNA: TGTGCCAGCAGCAACGACCGGGACCGTTCACCCCTCCACTTT
D gene: NA; clone size: NA; J gene: TRBJ1-1; V gene: TRBV6-5; CDR3 protein: CGGGIIMNTEAFF; CDR3 DNA: TGTGGGGGGGGGATTATCATGAACACTGAAGCTTTCTTT
D gene: TRBD1; clone size: NA; J gene: TRBJ2-7; V gene: TRBV6-5; CDR3 protein: CASRTSGQGSEQYF; CDR3 DNA: TGTGCCAGCAGGACGTCGGGACAGGGCTCCGAGCAGTACTTC
D gene: TRBD1; clone size: NA; J gene: TRBJ1-6; V gene: TRBV27; CDR3 protein: CASSPENRGGSYNSPLHF; CDR3 DNA: TGTGCCAGCAGTCCGGAGAACAGGGGGGGCTCCTATAATTCACCCCTCCACTTT
D gene: NA; clone size: NA; J gene: TRBJ1-2; V gene: TRBV18; CDR3 protein: CASSQLEGSSLYGYTF; CDR3 DNA: TGTGCCAGCTCCCAGTTGGAAGGGAGCAGCCTCTATGGCTACACCTTC
D gene: NA; clone size: NA; J gene: TRBJ2-1; V gene: TRBV5-5; CDR3 protein: CASSNRDNYNEQFF; CDR3 DNA: TGTGCCAGCAGCAACAGGGATAACTACAATGAGCAGTTCTTC
D gene: TRBD2; clone size: NA; J gene: TRBJ2-3; V gene: TRBV5-4; CDR3 protein: CASSLGTSGGESQYF; CDR3 DNA: TGTGCCAGCAGCTTGGGGACTAGCGGGGGGGAATCGCAGTATTTT
D gene: NA; clone size: once; J gene: TRBJ2-2; V gene: TRBV29-1; CDR3 protein: CSVRGEGPFGELFF; CDR3 DNA: TGCAGCGTTCGCGGCGAAGGGCCGTTCGGGGAGCTGTTTTTT
D gene: NA; clone size: NA; J gene: TRBJ1-2; V gene: TRBV2; CDR3 protein: CASSEQGSSYGYTF; CDR3 DNA: TGTGCCAGCAGTGAACAGGGTTCCAGCTATGGCTACACCTTC
D gene: NA; clone size: NA; J gene: TRBJ2-3; V gene: TRBV5-1; CDR3 protein: CASSFSGADTDTQYF; CDR3 DNA: TGCGCCAGCAGCTTTTCGGGGGCCGACACAGATACGCAGTATTTT
D gene: NA; clone size: few; J gene: TRBJ1-1; V gene: TRBV2; CDR3 protein: CASIKAAGANTEAFF; CDR3 DNA: TGTGCCAGCATAAAGGCTGCAGGGGCGAACACTGAAGCTTTCTTT